The 7 T cell receptor beta chains below were found in one sample sequenced in a study of blood T cells in healthy people across ages. Sample-barcoded 5' priming and a J-beta primer mix drove a second PCR of about 6 to 12 cycles. TCRdb reanalysed the 5' RACE reads using MiXCR and keeps one entry per CDR3 protein. Among some 1.5 million distinct CDR3 sequences listed, under 30% were seen once. The sample comprised blood. All receptors derive from a woman aged 25 to 39 in good health.

This clonotype was counted only a few times. This chain joins TRBV7-9 and TRBJ1-2, with a possible D match to TRBD1 (5 bases). Trimming pared 1 base from V and 7 bases from J, leaving 13 bases between. CDR1 is SEHNR, CDR2 FQNEAQ, per germline (reference sequence). The CDR3 contains 14 residues. CDR3 in amino acids: CASSLEQSGSGYTF. The CDR3 nucleotides read TGTGCCAGCAGCTTAGAGCAGTCAGGGAGTGGCTACACCTTC.

This clonotype was picked up a small number of times. The chain combines TRBV2 with TRBJ1-2; D is unresolved. Germline values: CDR1 SNHLY, CDR2 FYNNEI. The V end lost 10 bases, the J end lost 0 bases, and 15 bases lay between the germline ends. The CDR3 sequence is 14 residues long. The CDR3 DNA follows: TGTGCCAACCGCGGGAGCGTTGCTAACTATGGCTACACCTTC. This encodes CANRGSVANYGYTF. Full variable domain (rest looked up from reference TRBV2 and TRBJ1-2): EPEVTQTPSHQVTQMGQEVILRCVPISNHLYFYWYRQILGQKVEFLVSFYNNEISEKSEIFDDQFSVERPDGSNFTLKIRSTKLEDSAMYFCANRGSVANYGYTFGSGTRLTVV.

This clonotype was picked up a small number of times. The rearrangement links TRBV20-1 to TRBJ2-3; D is unclear. CDR3 length: 11 residues. V lost 0 bases and J lost 4, with 2 bases in between. Germline V CDR1 and CDR2: DFQATT, SNEGSKA (reference sequence). For the CDR3, the DNA is TGCAGTGCTAGAGACGCAGATACGCAGTATTTT. Translated, it gives CSARDADTQYF.

The J gene is TRBJ1-1, the V gene TRBV6-5, with no clear D. The CDR3 sequence is 14 residues long. Trimming shortened V by 0 bases and J by 3 bases, and 8 bases separated the two germline ends. In germline, CDR1 is MNHEY, CDR2 SVGAGI. The CDR3 sequence: CASSYSFRDTEAFF. The CDR3 DNA is TGTGCCAGCAGTTACTCTTTCCGGGACACTGAAGCTTTCTTT.

This clonotype occurred a few times. V usage is TRBV14 and J usage is TRBJ2-7; 8 bases agree with TRBD1. V lost 3 bases to trimming and J lost 6 bases; unmatched junction nucleotides: 16. The CDR3 is made up of 17 amino acids. Looked up from germline, CDR1 is SGHDN and CDR2 is FVKESK. Here the CDR3 DNA reads TGTGCCAGCAGCCAGAGATTGACAGGGGTGATCAGTTCCGAGCAGTACTTC. The encoded protein is CASSQRLTGVISSEQYF.

This clonotype appeared a single time. The rearrangement uses TRBV6-5 and TRBJ1-4; 9 bases agree with TRBD1. The germline V gene encodes CDR1 MNHEY and CDR2 SVGAGI. J gave up 5 bases and V 2 bases, and 12 bases lay outside the gene matches. The CDR3 length is 18 residues. Here the CDR3 DNA reads TGTGCCAGCAGTTACCGCAAAAACCTCGGGACAGGGAATGAAAAACTGTTTTTT. Residues: CASSYRKNLGTGNEKLFF.

The chain links TRBV12-3 or TRBV12-4 to TRBJ2-3; 11 nucleotides align to TRBD2. The CDR3 extends over 17 amino acids. With 4 bases clipped from V and 4 bases from J, the junction kept 10 bases outside the gene matches. CDR3 sequence (DNA): TGTGCCAGCAGTTCCCTAGCGGGGGGACCTAGCGCAGATACGCAGTATTTT. This encodes CASSSLAGGPSADTQYF.